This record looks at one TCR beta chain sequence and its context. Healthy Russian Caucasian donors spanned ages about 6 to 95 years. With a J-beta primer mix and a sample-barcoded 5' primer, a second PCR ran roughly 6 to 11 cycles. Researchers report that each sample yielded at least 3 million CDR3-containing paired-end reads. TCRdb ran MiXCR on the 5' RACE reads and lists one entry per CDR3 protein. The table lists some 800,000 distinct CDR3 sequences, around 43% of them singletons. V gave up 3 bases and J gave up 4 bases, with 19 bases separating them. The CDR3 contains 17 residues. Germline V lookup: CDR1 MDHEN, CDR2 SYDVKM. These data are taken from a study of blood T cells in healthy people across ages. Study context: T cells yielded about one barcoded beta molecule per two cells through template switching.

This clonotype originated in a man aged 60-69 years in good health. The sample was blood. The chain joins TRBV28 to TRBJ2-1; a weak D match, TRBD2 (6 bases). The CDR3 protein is CASSFPTRRGSYNEQFF. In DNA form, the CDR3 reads TGTGCCAGCAGTTTTCCGACTCGGCGGGGTTCGTACAATGAGCAGTTCTTC.